These T cell receptor beta chains were read from a single sample in a study of T cell repertoires in cytomegalovirus infection. These receptors' antigens are unknown. MiXCR was run by TCRdb on the reads, yielding one entry per CDR3 protein. The table has some 800,000 distinct CDR3 sequences, approximately 32% seen once. The source was cultured CD8+ T cells from PBMCs, collected from culture after CMV antigen stimulation. Every receptor here comes from a human donor in good health (CMV status not recorded). Some clones in this sample may be carry-over from other donors' samples. Each CDR3 is given with its conserved first and last residue. The D gene is left open where the match is weak. Size is omitted from some rows. Given values are once, few, many or a class for expanded clones.

j_gene: TRBJ1-2; v_gene: TRBV19; abundance: .; d_gene: .; CDR3nt: TGTGCCAGTAGTATTGGAGCTCTTGGCTACACCTTC; CDR3aa: CASSIGALGYTF
j_gene: TRBJ2-3; v_gene: TRBV20-1; abundance: .; d_gene: TRBD2; CDR3nt: TGCAGTGCTCCGTCGGCGGGGGACGTCACAGATACGCAGTATTTT; CDR3aa: CSAPSAGDVTDTQYF
j_gene: TRBJ1-2; v_gene: TRBV6-2/TRBV6-3; abundance: few; d_gene: TRBD1; CDR3nt: TGTGCCAGCAGTCCGGGACAGGGCGCTTTAATCTATGGCTACACCTTC; CDR3aa: CASSPGQGALIYGYTF
j_gene: TRBJ2-7; v_gene: TRBV7-9; abundance: .; d_gene: .; CDR3nt: TGTGCGCTCGAACAGTCCTACGAGCAGTACTTC; CDR3aa: CALEQSYEQYF
j_gene: TRBJ2-7; v_gene: TRBV10-1; abundance: .; d_gene: TRBD1; CDR3nt: TGCGCCAGCAGAGGGGACAGAGTCCCCTACGAGCAGTACTTC; CDR3aa: CASRGDRVPYEQYF
j_gene: TRBJ1-3; v_gene: TRBV3-1; abundance: .; d_gene: .; CDR3nt: TGTGCCAGCAGCCAAGAATTGCTTTCCTCTGGAAACACCATATATTTT; CDR3aa: CASSQELLSSGNTIYF
j_gene: TRBJ2-1; v_gene: TRBV19; abundance: .; d_gene: .; CDR3nt: TGTGCCAGTAGTATACTTGCCGGGCTCGATGAGCAGTTCTTC; CDR3aa: CASSILAGLDEQFF
j_gene: TRBJ1-5; v_gene: TRBV28; abundance: .; d_gene: TRBD1; CDR3nt: TGTGCCAGCAGGCAGGGGGGGCAGGTTGATAGCAATCAGCCCCAGCATTTT; CDR3aa: CASRQGGQVDSNQPQHF
j_gene: TRBJ1-1; v_gene: TRBV6-8; abundance: .; d_gene: .; CDR3nt: TGTGCCAGCACTCCCCGGGGGGGGTACACTGAAGTTTTCTTT; CDR3aa: CASTPRGGYTEVFF
j_gene: TRBJ2-2; v_gene: TRBV27; abundance: few; d_gene: .; CDR3nt: TGTGCCAGCACCGGGTTGACCGGGGAGCTGTTTTTT; CDR3aa: CASTGLTGELFF
j_gene: TRBJ1-1; v_gene: TRBV12-5; abundance: .; d_gene: .; CDR3nt: TGTGCTAGTGGTTTGTCACTGCGTGAAACTTTCTTT; CDR3aa: CASGLSLRETFF
j_gene: TRBJ2-5; v_gene: TRBV12-3/TRBV12-4; abundance: few; d_gene: TRBD2; CDR3nt: TGTGCCAGCAGTTTAGGTCCAGCGGGGGGGCCTTTGGAGACCCAGTACTTC; CDR3aa: CASSLGPAGGPLETQYF
j_gene: TRBJ2-1; v_gene: TRBV2; abundance: .; d_gene: TRBD2; CDR3nt: TGTGCCAGCCTTCTAGTAGGGACTAGCGGGCTGGACTCCTACAATGAGCAGTTCTTC; CDR3aa: CASLLVGTSGLDSYNEQFF
j_gene: TRBJ1-5; v_gene: TRBV5-3; abundance: .; d_gene: .; CDR3nt: TGTGCCAGCAGCCACCGGGCAGGGGGCAATCAGCCCCAGCATTTT; CDR3aa: CASSHRAGGNQPQHF
j_gene: TRBJ1-4; v_gene: TRBV7-2; abundance: many; d_gene: .; CDR3nt: TGTGCCAGCAGCGTGTTGTACCGGGGGCCTAATGAAAAACTGTTTTTT; CDR3aa: CASSVLYRGPNEKLFF
j_gene: TRBJ2-1; v_gene: TRBV19; abundance: many; d_gene: TRBD1; CDR3nt: TGTGCCAGTAGTATACACAGGGGTATGGCAGTGCAGTTCTTC; CDR3aa: CASSIHRGMAVQFF
j_gene: TRBJ1-2; v_gene: TRBV7-9; abundance: many; d_gene: .; CDR3nt: TGTGCCAGCAGCTTAGGTGCTACAGGAAAGTATGGCTACACCTTC; CDR3aa: CASSLGATGKYGYTF
j_gene: TRBJ1-5; v_gene: TRBV6-1; abundance: many; d_gene: TRBD1; CDR3nt: TGTGCCAGCAGCGAGGGACAGTGGGTCGGCAATCAGCCCCAGCATTTT; CDR3aa: CASSEGQWVGNQPQHF
j_gene: TRBJ2-6; v_gene: TRBV6-2/TRBV6-3; abundance: once; d_gene: TRBD1; CDR3nt: TGTGCCAGCAGTTACTCGAGGGGTTGGACAGGCTCTGGGGCCAACGTCCTGACTTTC; CDR3aa: CASSYSRGWTGSGANVLTF
j_gene: TRBJ2-1; v_gene: TRBV4-1; abundance: few; d_gene: TRBD2; CDR3nt: TGCGCCAGCAGCCAAGATCATCGGGGGGGTCTCTACAATGAGCAGTTCTTC; CDR3aa: CASSQDHRGGLYNEQFF
j_gene: TRBJ2-1; v_gene: TRBV12-3/TRBV12-4; abundance: .; d_gene: TRBD1; CDR3nt: TGTGCCAGCAGAGGCATCCCGGGACAGGGGACCTACAATGAGCAGTTCTTC; CDR3aa: CASRGIPGQGTYNEQFF
j_gene: TRBJ2-1; v_gene: TRBV4-3; abundance: .; d_gene: TRBD2; CDR3nt: TGCGCCAGCAGCCCATTCTCAGCGGGGGGGGACAATGAGCAGTTCTTC; CDR3aa: CASSPFSAGGDNEQFF
j_gene: TRBJ2-2; v_gene: TRBV7-9; abundance: few; d_gene: .; CDR3nt: TGTGCCAGCAGCTTATCTGTTAACACCGGGGAGCTGTTTTTT; CDR3aa: CASSLSVNTGELFF
j_gene: TRBJ2-3; v_gene: TRBV5-6; abundance: .; d_gene: TRBD2; CDR3nt: TGTGCCAGCAGCTTGGCCGTTGGACTAGCGGGGGGGCGAGATACGCAGTATTTT; CDR3aa: CASSLAVGLAGGRDTQYF
j_gene: TRBJ2-5; v_gene: TRBV6-5; abundance: .; d_gene: .; CDR3nt: TGTGCCAGCAGTTACTCAGGCGGGCAACAAGAGACCCAGTACTTC; CDR3aa: CASSYSGGQQETQYF
j_gene: TRBJ2-1; v_gene: TRBV14; abundance: .; d_gene: TRBD2; CDR3nt: TGTGCCAGCAGCCAACGATCCGGGACTACCTCCTACAATGAGCAGTTCTTC; CDR3aa: CASSQRSGTTSYNEQFF
j_gene: TRBJ1-1; v_gene: TRBV9; abundance: .; d_gene: TRBD1; CDR3nt: TGTGCCAGCAGCGTAGTTGGGACAGGGGCGCCTACTGAAGCTTTCTTT; CDR3aa: CASSVVGTGAPTEAFF
j_gene: TRBJ2-1; v_gene: TRBV4-2; abundance: .; d_gene: .; CDR3nt: TGTGCCAGCAGCCTCTCTCTTGAGACAGCCCCCGAAAAGTATGAGCAGTTCTTC; CDR3aa: CASSLSLETAPEKYEQFF
j_gene: TRBJ1-4; v_gene: TRBV7-9; abundance: .; d_gene: TRBD1; CDR3nt: TGTGCCAGCATCCTCTCCGGGACAGGGGGTGCAACTAATGAAAAACTGTTTTTT; CDR3aa: CASILSGTGGATNEKLFF
j_gene: TRBJ2-7; v_gene: TRBV20-1; abundance: .; d_gene: TRBD1; CDR3nt: TGCAGTGCGTTGACAGGGGACCTCTACGAACAGTACTTC; CDR3aa: CSALTGDLYEQYF
j_gene: TRBJ2-3; v_gene: TRBV19; abundance: few; d_gene: .; CDR3nt: TGTGCCTCGGGTAGATGGAGCACAGATACGCAGTATTTT; CDR3aa: CASGRWSTDTQYF
j_gene: TRBJ1-5; v_gene: TRBV20-1; abundance: .; d_gene: .; CDR3nt: TGCAGTGCAGAGAGGCCTCGGGACGGCAGCAATCAGCCCCAGCATTTT; CDR3aa: CSAERPRDGSNQPQHF
j_gene: TRBJ2-5; v_gene: TRBV2; abundance: .; d_gene: TRBD2; CDR3nt: TGTGCCAGCTCGGGAGGGGCAGAGACCCAGTACTTC; CDR3aa: CASSGGAETQYF
j_gene: TRBJ2-1; v_gene: TRBV7-6; abundance: medium-sized; d_gene: .; CDR3nt: TGTGCCAGCAGCTTAGCGGGGGCTGGTGTCAATGAGCAGTTCTTC; CDR3aa: CASSLAGAGVNEQFF
j_gene: TRBJ1-5; v_gene: TRBV7-8; abundance: .; d_gene: .; CDR3nt: TGTGCCAGCAGCCCCCCCCTGGTAGGGACTAATCGGCCCCAGCATTTT; CDR3aa: CASSPPLVGTNRPQHF
j_gene: TRBJ2-2; v_gene: TRBV12-3/TRBV12-4; abundance: many; d_gene: TRBD2; CDR3nt: TGTGCCAGCAGTAAAGGGCGGGGGACCCGAGCTGACACCGGGGAGCTGTTTTTT; CDR3aa: CASSKGRGTRADTGELFF
j_gene: TRBJ2-2; v_gene: TRBV5-1; abundance: .; d_gene: TRBD1; CDR3nt: TGCGCCAGCGCCCCGACGACAGGGACCGGGGAGCTGTTTTTT; CDR3aa: CASAPTTGTGELFF
j_gene: TRBJ1-5; v_gene: TRBV6-2/TRBV6-3; abundance: .; d_gene: .; CDR3nt: TGTGCCAGCAGTTACTCAGCAGGGTTCATCCAGCCCCAGCATTTT; CDR3aa: CASSYSAGFIQPQHF
j_gene: TRBJ2-6; v_gene: TRBV5-4; abundance: .; d_gene: .; CDR3nt: TGTGCCCAGGGCTCTGGGGCCAACGTCCTGACTTTC; CDR3aa: CAQGSGANVLTF
j_gene: TRBJ1-2; v_gene: TRBV18; abundance: few; d_gene: .; CDR3nt: TGTGCCAGCTCACCACCCCTGGGGACCTCTCCCTATGGCTACACCTTC; CDR3aa: CASSPPLGTSPYGYTF